These 20 T cell receptor beta chains share one sample of origin, sequenced in a study of OX40 agonist ivuxolimab in advanced cancers. Profiled with immunoSEQ multiplex PCR; TCRdb holds only in-frame clones, not every one. The sample holds tens of thousands of clones, around nine tenths seen once. The sample consisted of CD4+ or CD8+ T cells sorted from blood, taken in a trial of the OX40 agonist ivuxolimab. These receptors all stem from an adult with an advanced solid tumor such as melanoma, head and neck, liver or kidney cancer.

The V and J genes are TRBV6-4 and TRBJ2-5; 8 positions agree with TRBD1. This CDR3 region has 13 residues. Looked up from germline, CDR1 is MRHNA and CDR2 is SNTAGT. Trimming removed 5 bases from V and 2 bases from J; junction bases left unmatched: 1. The chain's CDR3 is CASSRTGQETQYF. The DNA of the CDR3 is TGTGCCAGCAGTCGGACAGGGCAAGAGACCCAGTACTTC.

The chain has TRBV18 and TRBJ2-7, with 10 bases identical to TRBD1. The V gene's germline CDR1 is KGHSH and CDR2 LQKENI. V lost 3 bases and J lost 2; bases outside the gene matches: 7. CDR3 length: 16 amino acids. The CDR3 coding sequence is TGTGCCAGCTCACCGGCTAGGGACAGGGGTACCTACGAGCAGTACTTC. Protein product: CASSPARDRGTYEQYF.

The chain carries TRBV30 and TRBJ1-5; TRBD1 might be the D (6 bases). The germline V gene encodes CDR1 GTSNPN and CDR2 SVGIG (reference sequence). This CDR3 is built from 13 residues. V was pared by 4 bases and J by 6 bases, with 13 bases between. DNA of the CDR3: TGTGCCTGGACCCCGGGGGCCGGTCAGCCCCAGCATTTT. Translating it yields CAWTPGAGQPQHF.

This clone occurred a few times. CDR3 region: CASSVGGLGNEQYF. In DNA form, the CDR3 reads TGCGCCAGCAGCGTGGGGGGCCTCGGCAACGAGCAGTACTTC. The V gene is TRBV5-1, the J gene TRBJ2-7; D could derive from TRBD1 or TRBD2 (6 bases each). Germline V CDR1 and CDR2: SGHRS, YFSETQ. The ends were cut back, 4 bases at V and 5 bases at J, with 16 bases in the middle. The CDR3 runs to 14 residues.

The rearrangement uses TRBV11-1 and TRBJ2-3; D is perhaps TRBD1 (5 bases). The CDR3 loop spans 14 amino acids. Trimming took off 5 bases at V and 0 bases at J, with 9 bases between the two ends. Germline V gene sequence: CDR1 SGHAT, CDR2 FQDESV (reference sequence). The CDR3 sequence: CASSERQSTDTQYF. CDR3 nucleotide sequence: TGTGCCAGCAGCGAGCGACAGAGCACAGATACGCAGTATTTT.

The chain uses TRBV30 and TRBJ1-2; the D gene is possibly TRBD1 (5 bases). This CDR3 spans 12 amino acids. V lost 0 bases and J 8 bases, leaving 10 bases between the germline ends. Germline V gene lookup returns CDR1 GTSNPN and CDR2 SVGIG (reference sequence). The CDR3, as DNA: TGTGCCTGGAGTGTACAGGCGGGCGGCTACACCTTC. Amino acid sequence: CAWSVQAGGYTF.

The chain recombines TRBV15 with TRBJ1-2, with no clear D. This CDR3 has 13 amino acids. The germline V and J ends were trimmed by 0 bases and 12 bases, with 14 bases remaining between them. Germline loops: CDR1 LNHNV, CDR2 YYDKDF (reference sequence). The CDR3 loop is CATSRDWTYENTF. In DNA form, the CDR3 reads TGTGCCACCAGCAGAGATTGGACCTATGAGAACACCTTC.

The J gene is TRBJ2-2, the V gene TRBV27, with 9 nucleotides matching TRBD2. CDR1 and CDR2 from the germline V gene are MNHEY and SMNVEV (reference sequence). There are 14 residues in the CDR3. With V trimmed by 8 bases and J by 5 bases, 6 bases remained unmatched. In nucleotides, the CDR3 is TGTGCCAGCCTAGCGGGGTCGGGTACCGGGGAGCTGTTTTTT. Translating it yields CASLAGSGTGELFF.

This chain uses TRBV6-5 with TRBJ2-7, with D possibly TRBD1 on 6 matching bases. Trimming shortened V by 2 bases and J by 2 bases, and 13 bases separated the two germline ends. The V gene's germline CDR1 is MNHEY and CDR2 SVGAGI. The CDR3 is 15 amino acids. This CDR3 reads CASSYGYRETYEQYF. The CDR3 coding sequence is TGTGCCAGCAGTTACGGGTACAGGGAGACCTACGAGCAGTACTTC.

The rearrangement links TRBV6-5 to TRBJ2-6; the D is unclear. Per the germline V gene, CDR1 is MNHEY and CDR2 is SVGAGI. V gave up 2 bases and J gave up 0 bases, with 5 bases separating them. The CDR3 has 15 residues. CDR3 sequence (DNA): TGTGCCAGCAGTTACGGGTACTCTGGGGCCAACGTCCTGACTTTC. Protein: CASSYGYSGANVLTF.

This chain joins TRBV5-6 and TRBJ2-7; tentatively, D is TRBD2 (6 bases). Germline V CDR1 and CDR2: SGHDT, YYEEEE. V was clipped by 4 bases and J by 3 bases, with 20 bases between them. This CDR3 has 16 residues. The CDR3 spells CASSPDRGRYGYEQYF. The CDR3 DNA reads as TGTGCCAGCAGCCCGGATCGAGGGAGGTACGGCTACGAGCAGTACTTC. Supplemented by reference TRBV5-6 and TRBJ2-7, the full variable domain reads DAGVTQSPTHLIKTRGQQVTLRCSPKSGHDTVSWYQQALGQGPQFIFQYYEEEERQRGNFPDRFSGHQFPNYSSELNVNALLLGDSALYLCASSPDRGRYGYEQYFGPGTRLTVT.

This rearrangement joins TRBV6-1 to TRBJ1-6, with D unresolved. The V gene lost 2 bases and the J gene lost 10 bases, with 6 bases spanning the gap. The CDR3 is 12 amino acids. Germline V gives CDR1 MNHNS, CDR2 SASEGT. CDR3 in amino acids: CASSERVSPLHF. The CDR3 DNA reads TGTGCCAGCAGTGAAAGGGTATCACCCCTCCACTTT.

The table lists this clone with a few counts. This sequence joins TRBV11-2 and TRBJ2-2; D gene uncertain. Germline-derived CDR1 and CDR2 are SGHAT and FQNNGV. This CDR3 has 15 residues. Deletions cut 5 bases from V and 4 bases from J, with 14 bases between. The CDR3 spells CASSLTGSTTGELFF. As DNA, the CDR3 is TGTGCCAGCAGCCTGACGGGTAGTACCACCGGGGAGCTGTTTTTT.

The genes are TRBV7-3 and TRBJ2-4; 9 bases match TRBD1. V dropped 5 bases and J dropped 8; count of bases not matched to a gene: 4. Per germline, CDR1 SGHTA and CDR2 FQGTGA. The CDR3 contains 13 residues. The CDR3, as DNA: TGTGCCAGCAGCACAAACAGGGGGCACATTCAGTACTTC. Protein: CASSTNRGHIQYF. Full variable domain (remainder filled in from reference TRBV7-3 and TRBJ2-4): GAGVSQTPSNKVTEKGKYVELRCDPISGHTALYWYRQSLGQGPEFLIYFQGTGAADDSGLPNDRFFAVRPEGSVSTLKIQRTERGDSAVYLCASSTNRGHIQYFGAGTRLSVL.

V gene TRBV29-1 combines with J gene TRBJ2-2, with D unresolved. The CDR3 length is 12 residues. With 5 bases removed from V and 8 bases from J, the gap between germline ends came to 12 bases. Germline CDR1 reads SQVTM; CDR2 reads ANQGSEA. In nucleotides, the CDR3 is TGCAGCGTTTTGGACGGGCCGGGGGAGCTGTTTTTT. This encodes CSVLDGPGELFF.

The gene calls are TRBV10-3 and TRBJ1-2, with TRBD1 identical over 7 bases. V lost 11 bases, J lost 8 bases, and 11 bases stayed unmatched. The germline V gene encodes CDR1 ENHRY and CDR2 SYGVKD. The CDR3 loop spans 12 amino acids. The CDR3 reads CAVQGLRGGYTF. The CDR3 nucleotides are TGTGCCGTACAGGGGCTAAGAGGGGGCTACACCTTC.

The rearrangement uses TRBV7-2 and TRBJ2-4; D possibly matches TRBD1 or TRBD2 (6 bases each). Trimming pared 5 bases from V and 8 bases from J, leaving 16 bases between. CDR1 is SGHTA, CDR2 FQGNSA, per germline. The CDR3 extends over 14 amino acids. CDR3 in amino acids: CASSPLRGRHIQYF. CDR3 DNA: TGTGCCAGCAGCCCCCTCCGGGGGCGTCACATTCAGTACTTC.

V gene TRBV7-9 combines with J gene TRBJ1-2; D is unclear. Germline-derived CDR1 and CDR2 are SEHNR and FQNEAQ (reference sequence). V was shortened by 0 bases and J by 10 bases, with 12 bases between the two germline ends. The CDR3 has 13 amino acids. CDR3 bases: TGTGCCAGCAGCTTAGCGGGCTTACTCCTCTACACCTTC. It translates to CASSLAGLLLYTF.

The chain carries TRBV9 and TRBJ2-2; 10 bases align to TRBD2. Germline V gives CDR1 SGDLS, CDR2 YYNGEE. The CDR3 length is 16 residues. V shed 4 bases, J shed 7 bases, and the junction held 10 bases outside the gene matches. CDR3 residues: CASSRPSGSMGGELFF. CDR3 coding DNA: TGTGCCAGCAGCAGACCTAGCGGGAGTATGGGCGGGGAGCTGTTTTTT.

This clone was seen a few times. The V call is TRBV7-2, the J call TRBJ1-1; TRBD1 matches at 7 bases. The V gene end was trimmed by 5 bases and the J gene end by 5 bases; junction bases not matched to a gene: 11. Per the germline V gene, CDR1 is SGHTA and CDR2 is FQGNSA. This CDR3 spans 15 amino acids. CDR3 region: CASSVKAGGLTEAFF. CDR3 coding DNA: TGTGCCAGCAGCGTCAAGGCAGGGGGATTAACTGAAGCTTTCTTT.